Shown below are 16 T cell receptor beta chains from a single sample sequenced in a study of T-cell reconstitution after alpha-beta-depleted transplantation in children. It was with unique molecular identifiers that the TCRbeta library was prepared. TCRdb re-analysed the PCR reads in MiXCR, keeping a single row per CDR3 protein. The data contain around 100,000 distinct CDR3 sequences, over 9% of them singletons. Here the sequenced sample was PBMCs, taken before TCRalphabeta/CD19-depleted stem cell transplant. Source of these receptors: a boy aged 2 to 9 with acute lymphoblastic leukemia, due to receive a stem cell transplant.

In DNA form, the CDR3 reads TGTGCCACCAGTGATCCACAGGGGGCGCATGGGACAGATACGCAGTATTTT. Its protein product is CATSDPQGAHGTDTQYF. The rearrangement joins TRBV24-1 to TRBJ2-3, with 9 bases fitting TRBD1. The CDR3 runs to 17 residues. Germline CDR1 and CDR2: KGHDR and SFDVKD. Germline trimming cut 3 bases from V and 3 bases from J; bases unmatched to any gene: 9.

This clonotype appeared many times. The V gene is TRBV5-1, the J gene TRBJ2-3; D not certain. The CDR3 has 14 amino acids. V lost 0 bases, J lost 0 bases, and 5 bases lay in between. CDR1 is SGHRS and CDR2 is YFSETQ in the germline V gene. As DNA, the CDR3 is TGCGCCAGCAGCTTGGCGAGGAGCACAGATACGCAGTATTTT. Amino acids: CASSLARSTDTQYF. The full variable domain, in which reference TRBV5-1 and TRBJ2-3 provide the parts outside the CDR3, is KAGVTQTPRYLIKTRGQQVTLSCSPISGHRSVSWYQQTPGQGLQFLFEYFSETQRNKGNFPGRFSGRQFSNSRSEMNVSTLELGDSALYLCASSLARSTDTQYFGPGTRLTVL.

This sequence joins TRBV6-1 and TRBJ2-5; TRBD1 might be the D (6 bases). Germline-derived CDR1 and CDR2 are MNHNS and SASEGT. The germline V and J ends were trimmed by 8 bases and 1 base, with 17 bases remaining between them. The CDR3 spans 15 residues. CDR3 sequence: CASVEGVGFQETQYF. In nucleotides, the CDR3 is TGTGCCAGCGTCGAGGGGGTGGGGTTCCAAGAGACCCAGTACTTC.

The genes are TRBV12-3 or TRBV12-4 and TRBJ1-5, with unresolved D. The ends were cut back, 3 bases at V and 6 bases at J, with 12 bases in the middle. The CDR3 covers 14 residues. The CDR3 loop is CASSFVGLGQPQHF. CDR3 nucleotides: TGTGCCAGCAGTTTTGTAGGACTGGGTCAGCCCCAGCATTTT.

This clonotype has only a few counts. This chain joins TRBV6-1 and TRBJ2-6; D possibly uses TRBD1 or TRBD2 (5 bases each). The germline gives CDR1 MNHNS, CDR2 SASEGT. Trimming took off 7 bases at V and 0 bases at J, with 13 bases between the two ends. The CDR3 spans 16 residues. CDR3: CASTRDASSGANVLTF. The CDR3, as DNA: TGTGCCAGCACACGGGACGCCTCCTCTGGGGCCAACGTCCTGACTTTC.

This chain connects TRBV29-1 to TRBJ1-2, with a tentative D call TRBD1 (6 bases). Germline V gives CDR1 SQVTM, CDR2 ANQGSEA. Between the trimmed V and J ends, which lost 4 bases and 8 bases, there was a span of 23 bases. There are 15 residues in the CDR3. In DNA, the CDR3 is TGCAGCGTTGCAGCTACCAGGACAGCCCTTAGGGGCTACACCTTC. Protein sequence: CSVAATRTALRGYTF.

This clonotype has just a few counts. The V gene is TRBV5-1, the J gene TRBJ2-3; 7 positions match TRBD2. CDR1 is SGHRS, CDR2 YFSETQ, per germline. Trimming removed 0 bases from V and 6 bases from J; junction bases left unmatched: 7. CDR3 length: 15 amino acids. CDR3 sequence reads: CASSLGLAVQDTQYF. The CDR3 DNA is TGCGCCAGCAGCTTGGGCCTAGCGGTTCAGGATACGCAGTATTTT.

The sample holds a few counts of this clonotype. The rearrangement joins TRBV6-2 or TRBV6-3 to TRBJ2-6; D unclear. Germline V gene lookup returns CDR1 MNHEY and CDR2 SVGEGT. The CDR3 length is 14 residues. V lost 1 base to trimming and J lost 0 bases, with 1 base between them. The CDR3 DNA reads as TGTGCCAGCAGTTACTACTCTGGGGCCAACGTCCTGACTTTC. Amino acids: CASSYYSGANVLTF.

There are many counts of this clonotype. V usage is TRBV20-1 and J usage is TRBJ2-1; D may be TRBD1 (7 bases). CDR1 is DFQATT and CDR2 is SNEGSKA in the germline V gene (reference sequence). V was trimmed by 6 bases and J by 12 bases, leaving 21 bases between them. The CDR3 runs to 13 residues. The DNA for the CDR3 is TGCAGTGCGTTGGGGACAGATGCGCGGGGGCAGTTCTTC. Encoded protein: CSALGTDARGQFF.

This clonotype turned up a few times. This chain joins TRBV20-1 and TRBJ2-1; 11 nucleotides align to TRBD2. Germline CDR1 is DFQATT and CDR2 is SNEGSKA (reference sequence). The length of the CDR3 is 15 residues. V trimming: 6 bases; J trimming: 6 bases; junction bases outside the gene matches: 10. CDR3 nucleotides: TGCAGTGCCCGCCGACCTAGCGGGAGGCCCAATGAGCAGTTCTTC. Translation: CSARRPSGRPNEQFF.

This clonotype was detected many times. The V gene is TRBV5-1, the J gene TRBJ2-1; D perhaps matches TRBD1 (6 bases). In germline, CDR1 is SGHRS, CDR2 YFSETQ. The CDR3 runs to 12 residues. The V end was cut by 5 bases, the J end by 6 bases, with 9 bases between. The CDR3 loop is CASRQGLNEQFF. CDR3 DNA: TGCGCCAGCAGGCAGGGGCTCAATGAGCAGTTCTTC.

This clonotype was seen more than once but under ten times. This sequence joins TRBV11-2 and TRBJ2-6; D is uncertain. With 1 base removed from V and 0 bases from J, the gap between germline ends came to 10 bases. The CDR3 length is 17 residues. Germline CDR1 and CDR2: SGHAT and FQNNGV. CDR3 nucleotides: TGTGCCAGCAGCTTAGTCGGCAAAAACTCTGGGGCCAACGTCCTGACTTTC. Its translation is CASSLVGKNSGANVLTF.

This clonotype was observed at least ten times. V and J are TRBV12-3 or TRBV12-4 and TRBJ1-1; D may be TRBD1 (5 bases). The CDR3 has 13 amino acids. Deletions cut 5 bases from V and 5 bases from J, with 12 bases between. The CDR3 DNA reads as TGTGCCAGCAGTAGATCAGGGTATACTGAAGCTTTCTTT. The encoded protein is CASSRSGYTEAFF.

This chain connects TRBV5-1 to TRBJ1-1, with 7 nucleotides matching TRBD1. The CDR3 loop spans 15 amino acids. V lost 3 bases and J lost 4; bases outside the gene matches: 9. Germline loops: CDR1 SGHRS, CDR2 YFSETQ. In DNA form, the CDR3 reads TGCGCCAGCAGCTCCGGGACAGTACTAGGCACTGAAGCTTTCTTT. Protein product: CASSSGTVLGTEAFF.

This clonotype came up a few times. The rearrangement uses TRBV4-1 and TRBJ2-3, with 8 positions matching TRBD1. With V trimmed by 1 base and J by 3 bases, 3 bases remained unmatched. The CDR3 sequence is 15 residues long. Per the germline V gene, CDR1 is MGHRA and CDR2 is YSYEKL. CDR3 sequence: CASSQGGTGTDTQYF. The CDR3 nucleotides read TGCGCCAGCAGCCAAGGCGGGACAGGTACAGATACGCAGTATTTT.

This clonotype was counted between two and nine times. The DNA of the CDR3 is TGCGCCAGCAGCTTGGGACTGAGCTATGGCTACACCTTC. Translation: CASSLGLSYGYTF. The rearrangement uses TRBV5-1 and TRBJ1-2; no clear D. This CDR3 contains 13 residues. Trimming shortened V by 0 bases and J by 4 bases, and 7 bases separated the two germline ends. Per germline, CDR1 SGHRS and CDR2 YFSETQ.